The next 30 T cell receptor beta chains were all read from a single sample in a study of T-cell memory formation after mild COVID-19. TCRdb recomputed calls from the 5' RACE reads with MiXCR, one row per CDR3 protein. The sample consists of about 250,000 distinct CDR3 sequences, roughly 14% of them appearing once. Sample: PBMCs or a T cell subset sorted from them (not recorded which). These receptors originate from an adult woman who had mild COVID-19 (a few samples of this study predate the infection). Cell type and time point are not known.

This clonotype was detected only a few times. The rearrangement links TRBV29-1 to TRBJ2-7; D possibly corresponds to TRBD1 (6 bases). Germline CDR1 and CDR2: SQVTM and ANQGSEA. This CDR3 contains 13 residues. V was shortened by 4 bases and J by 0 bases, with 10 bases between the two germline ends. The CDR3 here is CSVVDRSSYEQYF. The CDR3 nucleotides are TGCAGCGTTGTCGACAGGAGCTCCTACGAGCAGTACTTC.

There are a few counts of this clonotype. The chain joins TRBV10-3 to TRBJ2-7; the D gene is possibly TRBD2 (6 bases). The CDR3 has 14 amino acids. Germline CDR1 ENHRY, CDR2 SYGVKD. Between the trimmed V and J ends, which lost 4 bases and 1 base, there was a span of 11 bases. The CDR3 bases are TGTGCCATCAGTGGGGGGGAGAAATCCTACGAGCAGTACTTC. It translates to CAISGGEKSYEQYF.

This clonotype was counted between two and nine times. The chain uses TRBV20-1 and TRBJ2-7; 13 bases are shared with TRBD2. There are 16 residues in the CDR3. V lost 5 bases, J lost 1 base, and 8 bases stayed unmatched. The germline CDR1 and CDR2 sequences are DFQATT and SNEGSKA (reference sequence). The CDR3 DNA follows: TGCAGTGCTCAGGGACTAGCGGGGACCACTTCCTACGAGCAGTACTTC. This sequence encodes CSAQGLAGTTSYEQYF.

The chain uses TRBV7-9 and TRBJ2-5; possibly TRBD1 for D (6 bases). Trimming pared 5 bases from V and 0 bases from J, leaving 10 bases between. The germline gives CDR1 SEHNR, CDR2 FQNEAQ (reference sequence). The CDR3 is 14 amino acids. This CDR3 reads CASSLRQDQETQYF. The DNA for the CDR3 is TGTGCCAGCAGCCTCAGACAGGACCAAGAGACCCAGTACTTC.

CDR3 sequence reads: CASSFPQGDYEQYF. Written as DNA, the CDR3 is TGCGCCAGCAGCTTCCCACAGGGGGACTACGAGCAGTACTTC. The chain combines TRBV5-1 with TRBJ2-7, with 8 bases lining up with TRBD1. Germline V gene lookup returns CDR1 SGHRS and CDR2 YFSETQ. Germline trimming cut 2 bases from V and 3 bases from J; bases unmatched to any gene: 4. CDR3 length equals 14 residues. Full variable domain (remainder filled in from reference TRBV5-1 and TRBJ2-7): KAGVTQTPRYLIKTRGQQVTLSCSPISGHRSVSWYQQTPGQGLQFLFEYFSETQRNKGNFPGRFSGRQFSNSRSEMNVSTLELGDSALYLCASSFPQGDYEQYFGPGTRLTVT.

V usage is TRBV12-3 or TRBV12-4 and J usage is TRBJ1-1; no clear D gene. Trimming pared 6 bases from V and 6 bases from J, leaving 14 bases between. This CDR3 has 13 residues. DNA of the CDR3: TGTGCCAGCAGATCAACAGCGCACCCTGAAGCTTTCTTT. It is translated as CASRSTAHPEAFF.

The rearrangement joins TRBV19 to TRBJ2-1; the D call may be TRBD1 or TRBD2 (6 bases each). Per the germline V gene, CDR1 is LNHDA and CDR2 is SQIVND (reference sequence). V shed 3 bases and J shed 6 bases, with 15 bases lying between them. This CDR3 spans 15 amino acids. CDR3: CASSIRGATSNEQFF. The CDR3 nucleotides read TGTGCCAGTAGTATTAGGGGGGCAACTTCCAATGAGCAGTTCTTC. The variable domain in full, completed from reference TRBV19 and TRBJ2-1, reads DGGITQSPKYLFRKEGQNVTLSCEQNLNHDAMYWYRQDPGQGLRLIYYSQIVNDFQKGDIAEGYSVSREKKESFPLTVTSAQKNPTAFYLCASSIRGATSNEQFFGPGTRLTVL.

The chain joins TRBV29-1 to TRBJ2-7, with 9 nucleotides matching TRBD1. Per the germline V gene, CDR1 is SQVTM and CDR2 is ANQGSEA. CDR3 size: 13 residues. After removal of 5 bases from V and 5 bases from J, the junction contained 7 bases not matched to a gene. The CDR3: CSVNRGRNHEQYF. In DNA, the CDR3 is TGCAGCGTTAACAGGGGGCGCAACCACGAGCAGTACTTC.

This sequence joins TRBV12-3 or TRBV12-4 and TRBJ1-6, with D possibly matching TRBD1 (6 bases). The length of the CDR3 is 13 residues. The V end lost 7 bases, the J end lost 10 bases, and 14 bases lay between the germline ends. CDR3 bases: TGTGCCAGCACCCCTGGGGGCAGCTCACCCCTCCACTTT. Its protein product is CASTPGGSSPLHF.

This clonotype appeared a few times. CDR3 amino acids: CASSLQDRGGYTF. CDR3 bases: TGTGCCAGCTCACTACAGGACCGAGGGGGCTACACCTTC. The chain couples TRBV18 to TRBJ1-2; tentative D call: TRBD1 (5 bases). The CDR3 contains 13 residues. The V end was cut by 4 bases, the J end by 8 bases, with 14 bases between. Germline V CDR1 and CDR2: KGHSH, LQKENI.

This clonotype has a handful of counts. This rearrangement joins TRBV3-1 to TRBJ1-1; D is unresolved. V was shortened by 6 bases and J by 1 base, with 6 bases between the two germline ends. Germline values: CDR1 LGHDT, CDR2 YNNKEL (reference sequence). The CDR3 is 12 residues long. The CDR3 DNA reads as TGTGCCAGCAGAACCGGGAACACTGAAGCTTTCTTT. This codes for CASRTGNTEAFF. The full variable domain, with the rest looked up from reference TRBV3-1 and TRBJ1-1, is DTAVSQTPKYLVTQMGNDKSIKCEQNLGHDTMYWYKQDSKKFLKIMFSYNNKELIINETVPNRFSPKSPDKAHLNLHINSLELGDSAVYFCASRTGNTEAFFGQGTRLTVV.

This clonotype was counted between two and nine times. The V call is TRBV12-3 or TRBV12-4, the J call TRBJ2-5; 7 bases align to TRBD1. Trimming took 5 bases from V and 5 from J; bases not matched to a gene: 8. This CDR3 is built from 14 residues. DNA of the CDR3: TGTGCCAGCAGTCGAGACAGGGTCGGCGAGACCCAGTACTTC. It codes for CASSRDRVGETQYF.

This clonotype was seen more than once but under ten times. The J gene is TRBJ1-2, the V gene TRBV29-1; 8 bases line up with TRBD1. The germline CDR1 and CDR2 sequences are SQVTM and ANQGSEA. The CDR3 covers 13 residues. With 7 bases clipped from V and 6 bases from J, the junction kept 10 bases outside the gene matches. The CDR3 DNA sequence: TGCAGCGCGCGGGACAGGAGGGGAGATGGCTACACCTTC. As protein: CSARDRRGDGYTF.

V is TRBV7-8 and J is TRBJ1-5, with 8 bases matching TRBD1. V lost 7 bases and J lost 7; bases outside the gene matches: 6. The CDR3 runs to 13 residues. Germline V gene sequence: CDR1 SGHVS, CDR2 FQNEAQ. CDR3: CASNQGARQPQHF. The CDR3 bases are TGTGCCAGCAACCAGGGGGCGCGGCAGCCCCAGCATTTT.

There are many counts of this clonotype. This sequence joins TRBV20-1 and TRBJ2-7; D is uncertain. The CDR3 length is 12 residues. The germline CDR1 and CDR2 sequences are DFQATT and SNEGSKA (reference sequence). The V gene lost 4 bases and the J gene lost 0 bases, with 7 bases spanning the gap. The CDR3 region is CSATRYSYEQYF. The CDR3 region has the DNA TGCAGTGCTACAAGATACTCCTACGAGCAGTACTTC.

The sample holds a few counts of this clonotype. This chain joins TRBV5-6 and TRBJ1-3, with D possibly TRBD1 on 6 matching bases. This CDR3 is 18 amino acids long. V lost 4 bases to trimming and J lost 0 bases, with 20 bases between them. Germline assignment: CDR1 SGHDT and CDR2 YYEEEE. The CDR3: CASSATGLRGDSGNTIYF. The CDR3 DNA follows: TGTGCCAGCAGCGCAACCGGCCTGAGGGGGGACTCTGGAAACACCATATATTTT.

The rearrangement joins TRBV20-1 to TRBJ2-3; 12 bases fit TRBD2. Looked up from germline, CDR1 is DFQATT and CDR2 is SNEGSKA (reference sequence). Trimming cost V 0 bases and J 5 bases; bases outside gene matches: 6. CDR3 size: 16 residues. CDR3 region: CSARDLLAGGLDTQYF. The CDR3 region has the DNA TGCAGTGCTAGAGATTTACTAGCGGGAGGTCTAGATACGCAGTATTTT.

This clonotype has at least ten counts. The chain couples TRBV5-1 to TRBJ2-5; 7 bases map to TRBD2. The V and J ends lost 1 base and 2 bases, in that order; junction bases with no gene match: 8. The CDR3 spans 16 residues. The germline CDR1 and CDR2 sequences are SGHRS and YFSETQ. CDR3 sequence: CASSLSGGGDQETQYF. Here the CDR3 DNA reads TGCGCCAGCAGCTTGAGCGGCGGGGGAGATCAAGAGACCCAGTACTTC.

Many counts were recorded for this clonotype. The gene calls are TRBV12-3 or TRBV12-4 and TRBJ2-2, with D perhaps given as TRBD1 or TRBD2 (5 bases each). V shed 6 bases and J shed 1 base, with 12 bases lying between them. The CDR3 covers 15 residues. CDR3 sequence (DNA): TGTGCCAGCAGGGCCGGGACGGGGAACACCGGGGAGCTGTTTTTT. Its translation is CASRAGTGNTGELFF.

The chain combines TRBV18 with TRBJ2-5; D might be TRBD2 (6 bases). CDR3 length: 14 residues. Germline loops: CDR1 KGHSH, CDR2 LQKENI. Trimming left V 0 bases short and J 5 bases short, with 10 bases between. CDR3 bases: TGTGCCAGCTCACCACCGGCGGGAATGGAGACCCAGTACTTC. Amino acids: CASSPPAGMETQYF.

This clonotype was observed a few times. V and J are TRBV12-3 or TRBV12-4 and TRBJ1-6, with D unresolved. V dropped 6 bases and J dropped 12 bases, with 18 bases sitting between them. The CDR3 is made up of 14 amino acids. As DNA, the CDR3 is TGTGCCAGCAGACTTGGACCCGGGAGAGGACCCCTCCACTTT. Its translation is CASRLGPGRGPLHF.

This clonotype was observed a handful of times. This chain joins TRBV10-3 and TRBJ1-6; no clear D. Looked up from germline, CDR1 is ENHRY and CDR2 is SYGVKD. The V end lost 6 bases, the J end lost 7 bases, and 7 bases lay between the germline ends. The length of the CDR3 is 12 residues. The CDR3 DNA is TGTGCCATCAGGCAGGTCAATTCACCCCTCCACTTT. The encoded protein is CAIRQVNSPLHF.

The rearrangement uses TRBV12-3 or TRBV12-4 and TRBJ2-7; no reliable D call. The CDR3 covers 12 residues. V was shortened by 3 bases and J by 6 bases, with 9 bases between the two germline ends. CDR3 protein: CASSFSYTEQYF. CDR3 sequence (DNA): TGTGCCAGCAGTTTCAGTTATACCGAGCAGTACTTC.

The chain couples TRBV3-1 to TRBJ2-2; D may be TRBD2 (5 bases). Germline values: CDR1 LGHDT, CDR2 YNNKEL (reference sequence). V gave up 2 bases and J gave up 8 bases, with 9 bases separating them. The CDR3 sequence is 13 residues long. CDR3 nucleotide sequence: TGTGCCAGCAGCCAAAGGGAGACTGGGGAGCTGTTTTTT. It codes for CASSQRETGELFF.

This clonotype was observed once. The DNA for the CDR3 is TGTGCCAGCAGCCAACGGGACAGCAAATCACCCCTCCACTTT. It translates to CASSQRDSKSPLHF. The chain is built from TRBV3-1 and TRBJ1-6; 7 bases fit TRBD1. Germline V lookup: CDR1 LGHDT, CDR2 YNNKEL (reference sequence). V gave up 2 bases and J gave up 10 bases; unmatched junction bases: 5. This CDR3 spans 14 amino acids.

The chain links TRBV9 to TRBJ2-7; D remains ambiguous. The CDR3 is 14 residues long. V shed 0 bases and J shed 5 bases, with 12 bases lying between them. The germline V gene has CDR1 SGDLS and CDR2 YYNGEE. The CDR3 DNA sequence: TGTGCCAGCAGCGTAGGTGTTAGTTTCGACGAGCAGTACTTC. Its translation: CASSVGVSFDEQYF. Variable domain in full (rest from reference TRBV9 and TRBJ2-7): DSGVTQTPKHLITATGQRVTLRCSPRSGDLSVYWYQQSLDQGLQFLIQYYNGEERAKGNILERFSAQQFPDLHSELNLSSLELGDSALYFCASSVGVSFDEQYFGPGTRLTVT.

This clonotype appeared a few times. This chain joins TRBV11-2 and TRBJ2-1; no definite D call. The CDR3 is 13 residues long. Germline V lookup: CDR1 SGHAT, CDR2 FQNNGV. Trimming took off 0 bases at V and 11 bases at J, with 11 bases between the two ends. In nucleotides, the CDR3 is TGTGCCAGCAGCTTAGATCTCATCCAGCAGCAGTTCTTC. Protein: CASSLDLIQQQFF.

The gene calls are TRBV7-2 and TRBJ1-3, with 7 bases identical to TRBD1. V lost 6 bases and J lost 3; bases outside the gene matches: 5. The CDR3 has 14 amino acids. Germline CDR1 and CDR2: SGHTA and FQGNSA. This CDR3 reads CASSFRGIGNTIYF. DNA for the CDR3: TGTGCCAGCAGTTTCAGGGGGATTGGAAACACCATATATTTT.

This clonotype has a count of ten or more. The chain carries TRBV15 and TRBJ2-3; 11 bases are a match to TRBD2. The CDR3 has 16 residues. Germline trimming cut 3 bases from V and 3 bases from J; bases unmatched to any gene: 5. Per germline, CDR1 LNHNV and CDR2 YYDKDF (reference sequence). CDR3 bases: TGTGCCACCAGCAGTTTCCTAGCGGGAGGTACAGATACGCAGTATTTT. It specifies CATSSFLAGGTDTQYF.

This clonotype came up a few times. The CDR3 region is CSARDPYQETQYF. CDR3 DNA sequence: TGCAGTGCTAGAGATCCGTACCAAGAGACCCAGTACTTC. V usage is TRBV20-1 and J usage is TRBJ2-5; D is ambiguous. V shed 0 bases and J shed 0 bases, with 5 bases lying between them. There are 13 residues in the CDR3. Germline V gene lookup returns CDR1 DFQATT and CDR2 SNEGSKA (reference sequence).